This T cell receptor beta chain was recorded in a study of blood T cell repertoires in COVID-19. Authors' data handling: Reference gene primers were amplified, and this amplification served to estimate nucleated cell counts. Repertoires were generated with immunoSEQ multiplex PCR, while TCRdb's copy carries only in-frame clones and drops some. V, J and clone size were drawn from that table, and D and trimming were deduced from the DNA. Of approximately 240,000 clones in the sample, about nine tenths were seen once. The sequence was collected from a young woman with acute COVID-19. The sample consisted of PBMCs or T cells enriched from blood (not recorded which).

CDR3: CASSIVAGMNTEAFF. CDR3 sequence (DNA): TGTGCCAGTAGTATAGTCGCAGGCATGAACACTGAAGCTTTCTTT. This sequence joins TRBV19 and TRBJ1-1, with D unresolved. The CDR3 has 15 amino acids. Germline V lookup: CDR1 LNHDA, CDR2 SQIVND (reference sequence). V was pared by 1 base and J by 0 bases, with 9 bases between. Complete variable domain (other parts from reference TRBV19 and TRBJ1-1): DGGITQSPKYLFRKEGQNVTLSCEQNLNHDAMYWYRQDPGQGLRLIYYSQIVNDFQKGDIAEGYSVSREKKESFPLTVTSAQKNPTAFYLCASSIVAGMNTEAFFGQGTRLTVV.